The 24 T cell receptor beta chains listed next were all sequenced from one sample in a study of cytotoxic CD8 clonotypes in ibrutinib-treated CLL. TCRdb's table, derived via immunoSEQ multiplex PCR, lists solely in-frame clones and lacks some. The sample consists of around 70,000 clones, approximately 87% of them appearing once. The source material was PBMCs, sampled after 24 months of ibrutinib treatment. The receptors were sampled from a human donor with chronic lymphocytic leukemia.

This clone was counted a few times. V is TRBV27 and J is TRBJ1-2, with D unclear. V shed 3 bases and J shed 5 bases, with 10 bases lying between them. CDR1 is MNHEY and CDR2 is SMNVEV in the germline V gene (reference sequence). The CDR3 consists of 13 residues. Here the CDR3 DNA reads TGTGCCAGCAGTTTGCGGGGAGGGTATGGCTACACCTTC. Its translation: CASSLRGGYGYTF.

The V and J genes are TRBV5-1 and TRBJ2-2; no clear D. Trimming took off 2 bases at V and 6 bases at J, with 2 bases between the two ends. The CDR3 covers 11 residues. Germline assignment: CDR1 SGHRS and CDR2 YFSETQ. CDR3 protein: CASSFPGELFF. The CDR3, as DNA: TGCGCCAGCAGCTTCCCCGGGGAGCTGTTTTTT.

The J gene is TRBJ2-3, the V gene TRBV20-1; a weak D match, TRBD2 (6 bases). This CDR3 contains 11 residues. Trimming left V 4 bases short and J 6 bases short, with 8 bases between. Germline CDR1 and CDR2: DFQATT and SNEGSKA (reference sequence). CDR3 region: CSATAGDTQYF. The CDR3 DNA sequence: TGCAGTGCTACCGCGGGGGATACGCAGTATTTT.

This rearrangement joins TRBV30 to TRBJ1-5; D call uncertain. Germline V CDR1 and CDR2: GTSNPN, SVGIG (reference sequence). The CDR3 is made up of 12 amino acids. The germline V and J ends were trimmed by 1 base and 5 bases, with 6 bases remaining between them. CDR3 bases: TGTGCCTGGAGTGCAGACCATCAGCCCCAGCATTTT. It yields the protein CAWSADHQPQHF.

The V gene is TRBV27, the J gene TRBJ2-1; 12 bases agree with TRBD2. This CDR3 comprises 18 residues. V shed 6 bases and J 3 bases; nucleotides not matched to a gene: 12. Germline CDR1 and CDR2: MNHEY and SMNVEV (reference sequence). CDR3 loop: CASSPRTSGVSYYNEQFF. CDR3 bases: TGTGCCAGCAGCCCCCGGACTAGCGGGGTTAGCTACTACAATGAGCAGTTCTTC.

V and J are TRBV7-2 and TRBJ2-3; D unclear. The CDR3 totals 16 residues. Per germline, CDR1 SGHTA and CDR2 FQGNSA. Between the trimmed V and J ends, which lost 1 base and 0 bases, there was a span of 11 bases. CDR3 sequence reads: CASSLVLGPSTDTQYF. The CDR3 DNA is TGTGCCAGCAGCTTAGTCTTGGGCCCCAGCACAGATACGCAGTATTTT.

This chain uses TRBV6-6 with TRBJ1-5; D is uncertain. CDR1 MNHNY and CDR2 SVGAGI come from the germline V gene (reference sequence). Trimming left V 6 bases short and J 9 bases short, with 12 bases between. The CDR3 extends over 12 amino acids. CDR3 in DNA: TGTGCCAGCAGAAATCCCGAACGGCCCCAGCATTTT. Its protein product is CASRNPERPQHF.

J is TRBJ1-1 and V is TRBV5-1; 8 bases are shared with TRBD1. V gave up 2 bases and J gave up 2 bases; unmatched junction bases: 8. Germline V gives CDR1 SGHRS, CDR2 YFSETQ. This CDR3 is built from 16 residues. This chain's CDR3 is CASSFDRGPTNTEAFF. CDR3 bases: TGCGCCAGCAGCTTCGACAGGGGACCCACCAACACTGAAGCTTTCTTT.

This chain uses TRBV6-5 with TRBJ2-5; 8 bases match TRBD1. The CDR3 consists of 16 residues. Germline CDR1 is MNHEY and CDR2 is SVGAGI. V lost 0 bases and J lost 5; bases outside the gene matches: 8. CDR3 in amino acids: CASSYSISGGDETQYF. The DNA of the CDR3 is TGTGCCAGCAGTTACTCGATCTCAGGGGGCGATGAGACCCAGTACTTC.

The CDR3 sequence: CASSLDRDTEAFF. CDR3 bases: TGTGCCAGCAGCCTGGACAGGGACACTGAAGCTTTCTTT. The chain recombines TRBV6-6 with TRBJ1-1, with TRBD1 matching 8 bases. Germline V lookup: CDR1 MNHNY, CDR2 SVGAGI (reference sequence). The trim removed 6 bases at V and 3 bases at J, leaving 3 bases unmatched. This CDR3 has 13 residues.

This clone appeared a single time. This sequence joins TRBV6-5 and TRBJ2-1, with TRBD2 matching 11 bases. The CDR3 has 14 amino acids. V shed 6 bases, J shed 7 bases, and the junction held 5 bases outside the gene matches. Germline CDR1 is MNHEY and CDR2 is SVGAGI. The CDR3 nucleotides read TGTGCCAGCAGCTTTGGGACTAGCGGTAATGAGCAGTTCTTC. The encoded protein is CASSFGTSGNEQFF.

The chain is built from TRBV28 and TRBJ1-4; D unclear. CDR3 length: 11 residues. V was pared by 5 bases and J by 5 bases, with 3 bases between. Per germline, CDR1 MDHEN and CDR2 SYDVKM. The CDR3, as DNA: TGTGCCAGCAGTACGAATGAAAAACTGTTTTTT. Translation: CASSTNEKLFF.

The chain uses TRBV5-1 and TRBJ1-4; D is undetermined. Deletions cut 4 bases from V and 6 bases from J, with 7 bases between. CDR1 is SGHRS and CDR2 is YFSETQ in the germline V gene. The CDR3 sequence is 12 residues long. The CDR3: CASSKLDEKLFF. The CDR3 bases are TGCGCCAGCAGCAAGCTGGATGAAAAACTGTTTTTT.

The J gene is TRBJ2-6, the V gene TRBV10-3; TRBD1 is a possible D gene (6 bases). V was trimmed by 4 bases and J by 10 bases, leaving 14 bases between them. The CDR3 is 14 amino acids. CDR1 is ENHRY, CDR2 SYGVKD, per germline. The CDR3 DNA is TGTGCCATCAGTGGCGACAGGACCCCAAACGTCCTGACTTTC. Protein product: CAISGDRTPNVLTF.

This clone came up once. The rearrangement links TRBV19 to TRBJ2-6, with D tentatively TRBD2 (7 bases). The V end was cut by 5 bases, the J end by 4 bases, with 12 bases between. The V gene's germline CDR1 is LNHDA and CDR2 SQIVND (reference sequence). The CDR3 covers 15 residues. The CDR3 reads CASSVRGAGANVLTF. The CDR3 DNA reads TGTGCCAGTAGTGTACGGGGGGCCGGGGCCAACGTCCTGACTTTC.

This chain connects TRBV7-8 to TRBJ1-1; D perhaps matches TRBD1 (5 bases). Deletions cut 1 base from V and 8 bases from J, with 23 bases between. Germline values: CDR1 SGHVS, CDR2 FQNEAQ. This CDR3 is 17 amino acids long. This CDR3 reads CASSLGSAGKPRSEAFF. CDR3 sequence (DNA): TGTGCCAGCAGCTTAGGATCGGCAGGGAAACCCCGATCCGAAGCTTTCTTT.

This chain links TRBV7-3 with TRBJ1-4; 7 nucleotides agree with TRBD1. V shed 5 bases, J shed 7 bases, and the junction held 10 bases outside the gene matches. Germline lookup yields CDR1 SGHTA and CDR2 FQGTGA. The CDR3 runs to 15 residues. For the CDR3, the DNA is TGTGCCAGCAGCCCCCAGGGGGGTTCTGGTGAAAAACTGTTTTTT. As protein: CASSPQGGSGEKLFF.

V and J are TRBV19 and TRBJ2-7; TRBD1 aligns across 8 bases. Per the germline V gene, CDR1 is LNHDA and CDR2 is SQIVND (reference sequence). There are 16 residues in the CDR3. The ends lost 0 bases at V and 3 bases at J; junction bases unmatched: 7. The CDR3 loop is CASSIELGTGLYEQYF. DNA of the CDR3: TGTGCCAGTAGTATAGAATTAGGGACAGGCCTCTACGAGCAGTACTTC.

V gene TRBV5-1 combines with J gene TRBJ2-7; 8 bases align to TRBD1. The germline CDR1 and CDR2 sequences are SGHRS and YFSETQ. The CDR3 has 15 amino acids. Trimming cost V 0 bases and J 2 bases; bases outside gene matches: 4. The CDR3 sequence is CASSLGRGPTYEQYF. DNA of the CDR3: TGCGCCAGCAGCTTGGGCAGGGGGCCTACCTACGAGCAGTACTTC.

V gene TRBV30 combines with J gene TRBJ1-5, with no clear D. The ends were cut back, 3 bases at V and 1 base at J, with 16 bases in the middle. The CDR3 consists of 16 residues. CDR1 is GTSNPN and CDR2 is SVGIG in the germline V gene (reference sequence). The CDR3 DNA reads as TGTGCCTGGAGGCCCCGAAGAACGTCGAGCAATCAGCCCCAGCATTTT. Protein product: CAWRPRRTSSNQPQHF.

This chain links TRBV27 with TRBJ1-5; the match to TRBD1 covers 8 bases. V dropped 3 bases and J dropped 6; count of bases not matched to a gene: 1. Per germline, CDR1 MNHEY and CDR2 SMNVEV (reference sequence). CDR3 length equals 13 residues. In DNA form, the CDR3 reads TGTGCCAGCAGTTTGGACAGGGTTCAGCCCCAGCATTTT. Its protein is CASSLDRVQPQHF.

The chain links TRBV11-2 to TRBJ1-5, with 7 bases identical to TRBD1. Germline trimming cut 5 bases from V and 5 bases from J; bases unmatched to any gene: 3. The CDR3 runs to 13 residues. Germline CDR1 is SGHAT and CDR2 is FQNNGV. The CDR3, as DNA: TGTGCCAGCAGCCGCGACAGGGATCAGCCCCAGCATTTT. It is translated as CASSRDRDQPQHF.

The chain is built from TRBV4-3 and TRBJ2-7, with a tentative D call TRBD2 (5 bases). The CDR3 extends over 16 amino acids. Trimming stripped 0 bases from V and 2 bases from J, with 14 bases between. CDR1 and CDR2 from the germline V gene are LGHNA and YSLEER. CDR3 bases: TGCGCCAGCAGCCAAGATTGGGCAGCGGCGACCTACGAGCAGTACTTC. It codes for CASSQDWAAATYEQYF.

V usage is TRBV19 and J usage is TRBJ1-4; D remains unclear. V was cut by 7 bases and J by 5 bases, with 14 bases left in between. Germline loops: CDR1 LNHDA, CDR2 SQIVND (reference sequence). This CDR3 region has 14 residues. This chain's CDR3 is CASTTGSLNEKLFF. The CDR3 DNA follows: TGTGCCAGTACAACCGGGTCTCTCAATGAAAAACTGTTTTTT.